This entry features one T cell receptor (beta chain) sequence. The data are from a study of blood T cell repertoires in COVID-19. Authors' data handling: Cell counts per sample came from amplifying reference gene primers. Measured with immunoSEQ multiplex PCR; TCRdb has only the in-frame clones, and not every one. The D gene and trimming were derived from the DNA, and the V and J assignments and clone size from that table. The table has approximately 140,000 clones, approximately 86% seen once. This TCR was recovered from a man aged 65 to 85 with acute or convalescent COVID-19. The source material was peripheral blood.

The DNA of the CDR3 is TGTGCCAGCAGACAGGGGGGTGGCACAGATACGCAGTATTTT. Translation: CASRQGGGTDTQYF. The rearrangement links TRBV5-6 to TRBJ2-3; 8 nucleotides match TRBD1. CDR1 and CDR2 (germline): SGHDT, YYEEEE. This CDR3 has 14 amino acids. V dropped 5 bases and J dropped 1; count of bases not matched to a gene: 3.